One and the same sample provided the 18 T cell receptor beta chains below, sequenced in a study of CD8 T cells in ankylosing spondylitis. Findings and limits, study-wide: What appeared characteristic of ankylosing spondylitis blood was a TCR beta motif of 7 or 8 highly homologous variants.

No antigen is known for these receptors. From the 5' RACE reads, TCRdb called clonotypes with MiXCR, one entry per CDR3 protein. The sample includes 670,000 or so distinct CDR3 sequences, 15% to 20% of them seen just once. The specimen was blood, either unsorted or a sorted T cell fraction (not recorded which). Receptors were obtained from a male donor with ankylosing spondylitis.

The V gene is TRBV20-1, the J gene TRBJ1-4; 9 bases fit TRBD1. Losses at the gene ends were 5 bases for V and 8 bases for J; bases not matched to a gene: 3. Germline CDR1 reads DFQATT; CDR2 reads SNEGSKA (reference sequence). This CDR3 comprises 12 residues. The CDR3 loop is CSARDRAEKLFF. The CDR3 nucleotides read TGCAGTGCTCGGGACAGGGCGGAAAAACTGTTTTTT.

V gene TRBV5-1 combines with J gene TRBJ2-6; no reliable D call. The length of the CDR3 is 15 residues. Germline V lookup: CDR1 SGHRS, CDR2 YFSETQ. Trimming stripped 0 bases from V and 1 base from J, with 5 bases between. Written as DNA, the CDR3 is TGCGCCAGCAGCTTGGATGGTTCTGGGGCCAACGTCCTGACTTTC. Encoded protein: CASSLDGSGANVLTF.

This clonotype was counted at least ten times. The CDR3 loop reads CASSARDRRNNEQFF. In DNA form, the CDR3 reads TGTGCCAGCAGCGCCCGGGACAGGAGGAACAATGAGCAGTTCTTC. The chain joins TRBV7-9 to TRBJ2-1; 8 nucleotides agree with TRBD1. Per germline, CDR1 SEHNR and CDR2 FQNEAQ (reference sequence). With 5 bases clipped from V and 5 bases from J, the junction kept 8 bases outside the gene matches. The CDR3 sequence is 15 residues long.

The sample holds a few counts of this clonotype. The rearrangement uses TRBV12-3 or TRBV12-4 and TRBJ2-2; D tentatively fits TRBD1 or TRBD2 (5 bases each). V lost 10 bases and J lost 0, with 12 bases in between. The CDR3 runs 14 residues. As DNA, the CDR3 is TGTGCCATTACCGGGGCTGCGAACACCGGGGAGCTGTTTTTT. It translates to CAITGAANTGELFF.

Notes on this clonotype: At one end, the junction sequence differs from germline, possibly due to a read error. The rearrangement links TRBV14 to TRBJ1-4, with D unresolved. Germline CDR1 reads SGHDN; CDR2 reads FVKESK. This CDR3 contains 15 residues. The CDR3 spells CASSPGGILGEKLFF. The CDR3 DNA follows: TGTGCCAGCAGCCCTGGAGGAATCTTGGGTGAAAAACTTTTTTTT.

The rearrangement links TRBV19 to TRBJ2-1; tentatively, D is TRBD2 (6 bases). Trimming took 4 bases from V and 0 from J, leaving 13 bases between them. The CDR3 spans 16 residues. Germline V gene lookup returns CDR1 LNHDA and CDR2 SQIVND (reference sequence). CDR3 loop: CASSTLLGSSYNEQFF. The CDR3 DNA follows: TGTGCCAGTAGTACCCTCCTCGGGAGCTCCTACAATGAGCAGTTCTTC.

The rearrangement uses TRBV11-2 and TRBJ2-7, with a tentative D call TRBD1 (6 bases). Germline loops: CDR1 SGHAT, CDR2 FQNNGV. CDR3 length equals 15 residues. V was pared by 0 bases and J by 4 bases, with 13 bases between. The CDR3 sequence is CASSLEPGDGYEQYF. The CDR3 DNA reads TGTGCCAGCAGCTTAGAACCAGGGGATGGGTACGAGCAGTACTTC. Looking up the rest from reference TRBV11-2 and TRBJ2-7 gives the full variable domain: EAGVAQSPRYKIIEKRQSVAFWCNPISGHATLYWYQQILGQGPKLLIQFQNNGVVDDSQLPKDRFSAERLKGVDSTLKIQPAKLEDSAVYLCASSLEPGDGYEQYFGPGTRLTVT.

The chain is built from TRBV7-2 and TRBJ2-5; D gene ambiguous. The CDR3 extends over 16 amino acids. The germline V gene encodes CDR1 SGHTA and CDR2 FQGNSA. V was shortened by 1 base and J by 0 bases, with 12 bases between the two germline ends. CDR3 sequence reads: CASSLEWAAYQETQYF. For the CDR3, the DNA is TGTGCCAGCAGCTTAGAGTGGGCAGCGTACCAAGAGACCCAGTACTTC.

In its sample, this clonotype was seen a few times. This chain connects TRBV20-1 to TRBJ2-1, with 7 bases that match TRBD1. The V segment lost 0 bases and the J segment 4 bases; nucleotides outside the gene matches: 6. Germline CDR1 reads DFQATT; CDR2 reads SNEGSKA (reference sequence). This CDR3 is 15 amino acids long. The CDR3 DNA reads TGCAGTGCTAGAGATTGGACAGGCCGTTACAATGAGCAGTTCTTC. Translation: CSARDWTGRYNEQFF.

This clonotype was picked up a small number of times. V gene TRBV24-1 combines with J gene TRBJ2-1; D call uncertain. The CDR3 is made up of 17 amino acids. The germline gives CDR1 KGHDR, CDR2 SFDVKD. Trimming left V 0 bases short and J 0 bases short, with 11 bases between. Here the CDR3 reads CATSDLKSTSSYNEQFF. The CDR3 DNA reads TGTGCCACCAGTGATTTGAAGAGCACGAGCTCCTACAATGAGCAGTTCTTC.

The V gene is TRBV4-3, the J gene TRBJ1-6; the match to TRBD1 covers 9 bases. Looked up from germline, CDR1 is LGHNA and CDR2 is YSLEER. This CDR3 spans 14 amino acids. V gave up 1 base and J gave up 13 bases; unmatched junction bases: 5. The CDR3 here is CASSQGTGVSPLHF. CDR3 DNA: TGCGCCAGCAGCCAAGGGACAGGGGTCTCTCCCCTCCACTTT.

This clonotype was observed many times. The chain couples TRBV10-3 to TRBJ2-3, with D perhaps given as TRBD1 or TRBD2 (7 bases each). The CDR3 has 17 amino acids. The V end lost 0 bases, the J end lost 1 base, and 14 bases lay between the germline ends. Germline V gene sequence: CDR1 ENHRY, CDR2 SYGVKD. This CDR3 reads CAISESRGLAGTDTQYF. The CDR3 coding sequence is TGTGCCATCAGTGAGTCAAGGGGGCTAGCGGGCACAGATACGCAGTATTTT.

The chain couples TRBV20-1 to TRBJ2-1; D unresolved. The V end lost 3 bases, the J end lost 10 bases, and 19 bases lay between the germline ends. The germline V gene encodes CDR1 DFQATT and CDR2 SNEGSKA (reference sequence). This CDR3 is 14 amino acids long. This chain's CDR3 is CSARGNGNPVEQFF. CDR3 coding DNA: TGCAGTGCTAGGGGAAATGGGAACCCGGTAGAGCAGTTCTTC.

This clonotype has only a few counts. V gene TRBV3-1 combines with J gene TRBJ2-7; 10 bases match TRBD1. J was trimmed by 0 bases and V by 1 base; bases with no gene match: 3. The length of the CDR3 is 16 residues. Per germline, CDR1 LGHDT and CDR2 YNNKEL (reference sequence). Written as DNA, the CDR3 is TGTGCCAGCAGCCAAGGACAGGGGGCGAGCTCCTACGAGCAGTACTTC. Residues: CASSQGQGASSYEQYF.

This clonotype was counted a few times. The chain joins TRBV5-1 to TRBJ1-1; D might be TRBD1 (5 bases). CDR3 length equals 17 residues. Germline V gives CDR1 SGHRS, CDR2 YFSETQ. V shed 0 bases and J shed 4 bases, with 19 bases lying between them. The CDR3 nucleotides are TGCGCCAGCAGCTTGGAAGGACACCTTATTGGCGGCACTGAAGCTTTCTTT. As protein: CASSLEGHLIGGTEAFF.

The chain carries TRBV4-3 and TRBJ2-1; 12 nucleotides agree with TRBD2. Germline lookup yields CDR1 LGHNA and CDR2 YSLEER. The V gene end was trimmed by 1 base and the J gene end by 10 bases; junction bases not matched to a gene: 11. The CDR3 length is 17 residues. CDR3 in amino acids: CASSQAVGLAGRREQFF. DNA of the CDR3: TGCGCCAGCAGCCAAGCAGTCGGACTAGCGGGGCGCCGGGAGCAGTTCTTC.

CDR3: CSANRGSLDEQFF. CDR3 in DNA: TGCAGTGCTAATAGGGGGAGCCTGGATGAGCAGTTCTTC. This chain uses TRBV20-1 with TRBJ2-1; possible D gene TRBD1, 6 bases. Trimming shortened V by 4 bases and J by 8 bases, and 15 bases separated the two germline ends. CDR3 length: 13 residues. Germline loops: CDR1 DFQATT, CDR2 SNEGSKA (reference sequence).

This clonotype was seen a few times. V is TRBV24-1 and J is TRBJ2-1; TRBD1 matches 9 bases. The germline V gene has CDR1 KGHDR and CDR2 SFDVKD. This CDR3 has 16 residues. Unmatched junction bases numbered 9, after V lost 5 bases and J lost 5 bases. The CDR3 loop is CATSAGPGQGHNEQFF. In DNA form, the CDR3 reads TGTGCCACCAGTGCCGGTCCGGGACAGGGACACAATGAGCAGTTCTTC.